The 30 T cell receptor beta chains reported below all come from one sample, sequenced in a study of graft-versus-host responses after intestinal transplantation. The antigens for these receptors are not known. TCRdb's table, derived via immunoSEQ multiplex PCR, lists solely in-frame clones and lacks some. In the table there are about 31,000 clones, 70% to 85% of which are singletons. Material: unstimulated CD8+ T cells sorted from spleen or lymph node cells, obtained before intestinal transplant. The receptors shown here come from a human donor who received an intestinal transplant.

The gene calls are TRBV9 and TRBJ1-5, with D possibly TRBD1 on 5 matching bases. Germline lookup yields CDR1 SGDLS and CDR2 YYNGEE. Trimming shortened V by 3 bases and J by 4 bases, and 11 bases separated the two germline ends. The CDR3 consists of 14 residues. The CDR3 sequence is CASSARQSNQPQHF. The CDR3 DNA is TGTGCCAGCAGCGCCCGACAGTCAAATCAGCCCCAGCATTTT.

The rearrangement links TRBV7-9 to TRBJ2-4, with 9 bases matching TRBD1. The junction had 14 bases not matched to a gene; V was cut back by 5 bases and J by 6 bases. CDR3 size: 17 residues. Per the germline V gene, CDR1 is SEHNR and CDR2 is FQNEAQ (reference sequence). The DNA of the CDR3 is TGTGCCAGCAGCAGCACTTCGGGACAGGGCGCGGGAAACATTCAGTACTTC. Its protein is CASSSTSGQGAGNIQYF.

The chain uses TRBV13 and TRBJ2-5; D is possibly TRBD2 (6 bases). Trimming stripped 4 bases from V and 5 bases from J, with 14 bases between. Looked up from germline, CDR1 is PRHDT and CDR2 is FYEKMQ (reference sequence). The CDR3 extends over 14 amino acids. This chain's CDR3 is CASSYRTAGETQYF. CDR3 coding DNA: TGTGCCAGCAGCTACCGGACGGCGGGGGAGACCCAGTACTTC.

The V gene is TRBV6-4, the J gene TRBJ1-2, with TRBD1 identical over 12 bases. The J segment lost 4 bases and the V segment lost 4 bases, leaving 4 bases of the junction unmatched. CDR3 length equals 15 residues. Germline CDR1 and CDR2: MRHNA and SNTAGT. CDR3 coding DNA: TGTGCCAGCAGTGGAGGGACAGGGGGCATCTATGGCTACACCTTC. Its protein product is CASSGGTGGIYGYTF.

The V call is TRBV6-1, the J call TRBJ2-2; 7 bases line up with TRBD1. The junction had 0 bases not matched to a gene; V was cut back by 2 bases and J by 3 bases. The V gene's germline CDR1 is MNHNS and CDR2 SASEGT. CDR3 length: 14 amino acids. As DNA, the CDR3 is TGTGCCAGCAGTGAACAGGGGGACACCGGGGAGCTGTTTTTT. Its protein product is CASSEQGDTGELFF.

The chain carries TRBV6-1 and TRBJ2-7; D is undetermined. Germline V gene sequence: CDR1 MNHNS, CDR2 SASEGT. The ends were cut back, 4 bases at V and 3 bases at J, with 13 bases in the middle. There are 14 residues in the CDR3. For the CDR3, the DNA is TGTGCCAGCAGTGTAAGACTTTTCATCTACGAGCAGTACTTC. It translates to CASSVRLFIYEQYF.

This clone was recorded a few times. This chain links TRBV7-9 with TRBJ1-3; 7 bases are shared with TRBD1. CDR3 size: 16 residues. The V and J ends lost 4 bases and 4 bases, in that order; junction bases with no gene match: 10. Germline V CDR1 and CDR2: SEHNR, FQNEAQ (reference sequence). The chain's CDR3 is CASSSLTGLNGNTIYF. The CDR3 bases are TGTGCCAGCAGCTCCCTGACAGGGTTGAACGGAAACACCATATATTTT.

The chain couples TRBV7-3 to TRBJ2-7, with D hard to call. CDR1 and CDR2 from the germline V gene are SGHTA and FQGTGA. The ends were cut back, 5 bases at V and 2 bases at J, with 10 bases in the middle. This CDR3 is built from 13 residues. CDR3 sequence: CASSQDSAYEQYF. CDR3 nucleotide sequence: TGTGCCAGCAGCCAAGACTCCGCCTACGAGCAGTACTTC.

The V call is TRBV2, the J call TRBJ1-6, with 10 positions matching TRBD1. Germline V gene data show CDR1 as SNHLY and CDR2 as FYNNEI. The J segment lost 6 bases and the V segment lost 7 bases, leaving 15 bases of the junction unmatched. This CDR3 has 18 residues. This chain's CDR3 is CASNLKTSGTGVNSPLHF. As DNA, the CDR3 is TGTGCCAGCAACTTAAAAACTTCCGGGACAGGGGTTAATTCACCCCTCCACTTT.

The chain couples TRBV7-9 to TRBJ2-1, with no clear D. V shed 5 bases and J shed 1 base, with 9 bases lying between them. Germline V gives CDR1 SEHNR, CDR2 FQNEAQ (reference sequence). There are 14 residues in the CDR3. The DNA of the CDR3 is TGTGCCAGCAGCCTACCCCCGTCCTACAATGAGCAGTTCTTC. Its translation: CASSLPPSYNEQFF. Filled out from reference TRBV7-9 and TRBJ2-1, the complete variable domain reads DTGVSQNPRHKITKRGQNVTFRCDPISEHNRLYWYRQTLGQGPEFLTYFQNEAQLEKSRLLSDRFSAERPKGSFSTLEIQRTEQGDSAMYLCASSLPPSYNEQFFGPGTRLTVL.

The chain joins TRBV15 to TRBJ2-1, with 7 positions matching TRBD1. The CDR3 sequence is 13 residues long. With 8 bases clipped from V and 4 bases from J, the junction kept 5 bases outside the gene matches. The germline V gene has CDR1 LNHNV and CDR2 YYDKDF (reference sequence). The CDR3 DNA sequence: TGTGCCACCGAGGGACAGTCGTACAATGAGCAGTTCTTC. Encoded protein: CATEGQSYNEQFF.

The rearrangement joins TRBV28 to TRBJ2-7, with TRBD2 matching over 8 bases. CDR1 is MDHEN, CDR2 SYDVKM, per germline. This CDR3 has 18 amino acids. The ends lost 1 base at V and 0 bases at J; junction bases unmatched: 11. The CDR3 DNA is TGTGCCAGCAGTTTATCCCTACGACTAGCGATAAGCTCCTACGAGCAGTACTTC. Protein sequence: CASSLSLRLAISSYEQYF.

The chain carries TRBV4-1 and TRBJ1-5; TRBD1 aligns across 7 bases. The CDR3 is 14 residues long. Germline V CDR1 and CDR2: MGHRA, YSYEKL. After removal of 4 bases from V and 1 base from J, the junction contained 1 base not matched to a gene. CDR3 sequence reads: CASSLQGSNQPQHF. CDR3 bases: TGCGCCAGCAGCCTACAGGGGAGCAATCAGCCCCAGCATTTT.

This clone occurred once. The V call is TRBV6-5, the J call TRBJ2-7, with D tentatively TRBD2 (5 bases). Between the trimmed V and J ends, which lost 5 bases and 5 bases, there was a span of 7 bases. Germline lookup yields CDR1 MNHEY and CDR2 SVGAGI. There are 11 residues in the CDR3. In DNA, the CDR3 is TGTGCCAGCAGTCCCGGGGACGAGCAGTACTTC. This codes for CASSPGDEQYF.

The chain carries TRBV5-4 and TRBJ2-7; 11 nucleotides agree with TRBD1. CDR3 size: 15 residues. CDR1 and CDR2 from the germline V gene are SGHNT and YYREEE (reference sequence). Trimming at V came to 4 bases and at J to 1 base, leaving 4 bases not matched to a gene. Here the CDR3 reads CASSTDRGQSYEQYF. The DNA of the CDR3 is TGTGCCAGCAGCACGGACAGGGGGCAGTCCTACGAGCAGTACTTC. Full variable domain (rest looked up from reference TRBV5-4 and TRBJ2-7): ETGVTQSPTHLIKTRGQQVTLRCSSQSGHNTVSWYQQALGQGPQFIFQYYREEENGRGNFPPRFSGLQFPNYSSELNVNALELDDSALYLCASSTDRGQSYEQYFGPGTRLTVT.

The chain uses TRBV27 and TRBJ1-5, with 9 bases aligning to TRBD1. The CDR3 length is 15 residues. With 4 bases clipped from V and 4 bases from J, the junction kept 5 bases outside the gene matches. In germline, CDR1 is MNHEY, CDR2 SMNVEV (reference sequence). CDR3 sequence (DNA): TGTGCCAGCAGTTACGGGACAGGGCCTAATCAGCCCCAGCATTTT. Amino acids: CASSYGTGPNQPQHF.

The chain carries TRBV5-6 and TRBJ1-1; D remains ambiguous. CDR1 is SGHDT and CDR2 is YYEEEE in the germline V gene. The CDR3 is 18 residues long. Trimming left V 0 bases short and J 0 bases short, with 18 bases between. Here the CDR3 DNA reads TGTGCCAGCAGCTTGGGCAAAGGCCCCGGGATACTGAACACTGAAGCTTTCTTT. This sequence encodes CASSLGKGPGILNTEAFF.

For this clone: A junction boundary mismatches the germline segment, possibly from a read error. The V gene is TRBV5-1, the J gene TRBJ1-1; 9 bases align to TRBD1. This CDR3 has 15 amino acids. The germline V gene encodes CDR1 SGHRS and CDR2 YFSETQ. As DNA, the CDR3 is TGCGCCGGCAGCTCTCCGGGACAGGGTCCCACTGAAGCTTTCTTT. Translation: CAGSSPGQGPTEAFF.

V and J are TRBV27 and TRBJ2-1; 9 bases line up with TRBD2. The germline gives CDR1 MNHEY, CDR2 SMNVEV (reference sequence). The CDR3 spans 18 residues. V gave up 1 base and J gave up 0 bases; unmatched junction bases: 7. CDR3: CASSLLLAGPSSYNEQFF. CDR3 sequence (DNA): TGTGCCAGCAGTTTATTACTAGCGGGCCCGAGCTCCTACAATGAGCAGTTCTTC.

The rearrangement uses TRBV5-6 and TRBJ2-7, with TRBD2 matching over 10 bases. Germline V CDR1 and CDR2: SGHDT, YYEEEE. Trimming at V came to 2 bases and at J to 4 bases, leaving 6 bases not matched to a gene. This CDR3 contains 15 residues. DNA for the CDR3: TGTGCCAGCAGCTTTGGGGTAGCGGGAGGATACGAGCAGTACTTC. Its translation: CASSFGVAGGYEQYF.

This clone is medium-sized within its sample. This chain links TRBV10-3 with TRBJ2-3, with no clear D. The germline V and J ends were trimmed by 8 bases and 1 base, with 7 bases remaining between them. The CDR3 runs 12 residues. CDR1 and CDR2 (germline): ENHRY, SYGVKD. In DNA form, the CDR3 reads TGTGCCATCTGGCAGGGCACAGATACGCAGTATTTT. The encoded protein is CAIWQGTDTQYF.

V and J are TRBV6-6 and TRBJ2-5; 10 bases agree with TRBD2. Germline CDR1 and CDR2: MNHNY and SVGAGI (reference sequence). Germline trimming cut 8 bases from V and 5 bases from J; bases unmatched to any gene: 2. CDR3 length equals 12 residues. CDR3 in amino acids: CASEGLAETQYF. For the CDR3, the DNA is TGTGCCAGCGAGGGACTAGCGGAGACCCAGTACTTC.

The chain links TRBV21-1 to TRBJ1-2; the table's D call, TRBD1, has no DNA check behind it. TRBV21-1 is a pseudogene locus. The CDR3 runs to 16 residues. CDR3 region: CASSTRGRIGNYGYTF. The CDR3 DNA follows: TGTGCCAGCAGCACCCGTGGCAGGATTGGGAACTATGGCTACACCTTC.

This sequence joins TRBV13 and TRBJ2-5, with 11 bases identical to TRBD2. The J segment lost 5 bases and the V segment lost 3 bases, leaving 8 bases of the junction unmatched. Per germline, CDR1 PRHDT and CDR2 FYEKMQ (reference sequence). The CDR3 sequence is 16 residues long. The CDR3 sequence is CASSFVLAGGHETQYF. CDR3 DNA sequence: TGTGCCAGCAGCTTCGTTCTAGCGGGGGGTCATGAGACCCAGTACTTC.

J is TRBJ1-1 and V is TRBV6-5, with a possible D match to TRBD1 (5 bases). This CDR3 region has 14 residues. CDR1 and CDR2 from the germline V gene are MNHEY and SVGAGI. Trimming removed 2 bases from V and 8 bases from J, with 15 bases in between. The CDR3 coding sequence is TGTGCCAGCAGTTACACCTACACGGGGGACGAAGCTTTCTTT. The encoded protein is CASSYTYTGDEAFF.

V is TRBV2 and J is TRBJ2-5; 7 bases fit TRBD2. The trim removed 7 bases at V and 7 bases at J, leaving 18 bases unmatched. The CDR3 loop spans 16 amino acids. CDR1 and CDR2 (germline): SNHLY, FYNNEI. The DNA for the CDR3 is TGTGCCAGCACCGGGGCCGGGACTACCCCTCCAGGGACCCAGTACTTC. Residues: CASTGAGTTPPGTQYF.

The chain links TRBV28 to TRBJ2-5, with TRBD2 matching 8 bases. This CDR3 region has 15 residues. Germline assignment: CDR1 MDHEN and CDR2 SYDVKM. The V and J ends lost 2 bases and 2 bases, in that order; junction bases with no gene match: 4. The CDR3 sequence is CASSLHTSGQETQYF. CDR3 nucleotides: TGTGCCAGCAGTTTACATACTAGCGGTCAAGAGACCCAGTACTTC.

The chain joins TRBV18 to TRBJ2-7; D not resolved. The germline V and J ends were trimmed by 1 base and 2 bases, with 3 bases remaining between them. CDR1 and CDR2 (germline): KGHSH, LQKENI. This CDR3 is 12 amino acids long. DNA of the CDR3: TGTGCCAGCTCACCACAGCCCTACGAGCAGTACTTC. This gives the protein CASSPQPYEQYF.

CDR3 nucleotide sequence: TGCGCCAGCAGTGACAGGGTACTTTGTAATTCACCCCTCCACTTT. Protein product: CASSDRVLCNSPLHF. This chain connects TRBV10-1 to TRBJ1-6, with a weak D call TRBD1 (5 bases). Germline V gene lookup returns CDR1 WNHNN and CDR2 SYGVQD (reference sequence). Trimming shortened V by 3 bases and J by 6 bases, and 12 bases separated the two germline ends. The CDR3 consists of 15 residues.

This chain links TRBV11-2 with TRBJ2-1; 11 nucleotides match TRBD2. Germline values: CDR1 SGHAT, CDR2 FQNNGV. CDR3 length: 16 amino acids. V was pared by 5 bases and J by 7 bases, with 10 bases of the junction left unmatched. The CDR3 region has the DNA TGTGCCAGCAGCCCCCAAACTAGCGGGAGTCGAAATGAGCAGTTCTTC. Its protein product is CASSPQTSGSRNEQFF.